The sample holds a few counts of the clone carrying this TCR beta chain. Its specificity is unknown. This may come from a read error, since a much larger clone is one base off. The sample belongs to a study of T cells in Graves' hyperthyroidism and ophthalmopathy. Study in general: Peripheral blood was acquired at first diagnosis, ahead of any therapy whatsoever.

Authors of the study amplified TCR beta CDR3 regions from RNA transcripts. Using the HTBI primer set, a first-round RT-PCR was run on the TCR CDR3. TCRdb called the multiplex PCR reads again in MiXCR, with one record for every CDR3 protein. Of 400,000 to 550,000 distinct CDR3 sequences in the sample, less than 25% were seen once. Study-level points and caveats: Most thyroid clonotypes expanded above 0.001 appeared in blood too. A model using 13 V-J features told ophthalmopathy apart from stable hyperthyroidism.

The CDR3 totals 12 residues. Looked up from germline, CDR1 is GTSNPN and CDR2 is SVGIG (reference sequence). Each 10 ml fresh peripheral blood draw supplied the PBMCs. This sequence was found in a woman aged 25-40 years with Graves' ophthalmopathy. Sequencing was carried out using blood. The chain links TRBV30 to TRBJ1-1; D not resolved. The CDR3 DNA is TGTTCCTGGAGTGTAGACTTCACTGAAGCTTTCTTT. It is translated as CSWSVDFTEAFF.